This T cell receptor (beta chain) derives from a study of blood T cell repertoires in COVID-19. The wider study: From T cells, B-cell-depleted T cells, or PBMCs came the material, which was cDNA or gDNA.

Only in-frame clones appear in the TCRdb table, and some are missing; sequencing was by immunoSEQ multiplex PCR. The table lists 210,000 or so clones, about 88% of them singletons. The clonotype originates from a woman aged 40-49 years who had recovered from COVID-19. The sequenced sample consisted of peripheral blood.

The CDR3 spells CSASRTSDEQFF. The CDR3 bases are TGCAGTGCTAGTAGGACTAGCGATGAGCAGTTCTTC. The rearrangement links TRBV20-1 to TRBJ2-1, with TRBD2 matching over 9 bases. After removal of 3 bases from V and 8 bases from J, the junction contained 2 bases not matched to a gene. CDR3 length equals 12 residues. Germline CDR1 and CDR2: DFQATT and SNEGSKA (reference sequence).